This paragraph reports one TCR beta chain. What it binds is unknown. The data were obtained in a study of T cell repertoires in cytomegalovirus infection. A single record per CDR3 protein comes from TCRdb applying MiXCR to the reads. This sample has about 300,000 distinct CDR3 sequences, with around 10% found just once. Findings and caveats of the study: Cumulated frequencies of public TCR beta families served to identify carriers of CMV plus the relevant HLA.

Sequencing was performed on PBMCs. This TCR came from a human donor in good health (CMV status not recorded). Some clones in this sample may be carry-over from other donors' samples.

CDR3 in amino acids: CSAGAGVNTQYF. CDR3 DNA: TGCAGTGCGGGGGCGGGGGTGAATACGCAGTATTTT. The chain has TRBV20-1 and TRBJ2-3; possibly TRBD2 for D (7 bases). CDR1 is DFQATT and CDR2 is SNEGSKA in the germline V gene (reference sequence). The CDR3 runs to 12 residues. Trimming cost V 6 bases and J 7 bases, with 14 bases left between them.